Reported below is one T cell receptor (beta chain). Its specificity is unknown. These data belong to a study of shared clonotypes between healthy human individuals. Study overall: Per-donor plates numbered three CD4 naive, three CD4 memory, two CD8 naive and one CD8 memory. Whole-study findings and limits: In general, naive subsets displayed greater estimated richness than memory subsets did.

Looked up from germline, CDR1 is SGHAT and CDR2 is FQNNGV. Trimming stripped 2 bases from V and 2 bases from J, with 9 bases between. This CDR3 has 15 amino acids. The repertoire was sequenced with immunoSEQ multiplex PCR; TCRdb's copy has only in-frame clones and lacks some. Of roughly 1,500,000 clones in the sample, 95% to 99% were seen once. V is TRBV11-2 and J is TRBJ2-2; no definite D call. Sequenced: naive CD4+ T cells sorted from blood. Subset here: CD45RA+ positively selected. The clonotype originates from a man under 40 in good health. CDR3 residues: CASSLPGRNTGELFF. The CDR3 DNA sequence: TGTGCCAGCAGCTTACCAGGCAGAAACACCGGGGAGCTGTTTTTT.